This T cell receptor beta chain was sequenced during a study of T-cell reconstitution after alpha-beta-depleted transplantation in children. J lost 1 base, V lost 6 bases, and 0 bases had no gene match. CDR3 length: 13 residues. Germline V gene data show CDR1 as MNHEY and CDR2 as SVGEGT. TCRbeta library preparation incorporated unique molecular identifiers. TCRdb ran MiXCR on the PCR reads and lists one entry per CDR3 protein. Here the sample spans 640,000 or so distinct CDR3 sequences, roughly 17% being singletons. The chain joins TRBV6-2 or TRBV6-3 to TRBJ1-5; TRBD1 matches at 7 bases. The input for sequencing was PBMCs from the stem cell graft donor, taken from the stem cell graft. This clonotype originated in a human donor who donated a stem cell graft to a child with acute myeloid leukemia. The CDR3 protein is CASRTGSNQPQHF. For the CDR3, the DNA is TGTGCCAGCAGGACAGGGAGCAATCAGCCCCAGCATTTT.